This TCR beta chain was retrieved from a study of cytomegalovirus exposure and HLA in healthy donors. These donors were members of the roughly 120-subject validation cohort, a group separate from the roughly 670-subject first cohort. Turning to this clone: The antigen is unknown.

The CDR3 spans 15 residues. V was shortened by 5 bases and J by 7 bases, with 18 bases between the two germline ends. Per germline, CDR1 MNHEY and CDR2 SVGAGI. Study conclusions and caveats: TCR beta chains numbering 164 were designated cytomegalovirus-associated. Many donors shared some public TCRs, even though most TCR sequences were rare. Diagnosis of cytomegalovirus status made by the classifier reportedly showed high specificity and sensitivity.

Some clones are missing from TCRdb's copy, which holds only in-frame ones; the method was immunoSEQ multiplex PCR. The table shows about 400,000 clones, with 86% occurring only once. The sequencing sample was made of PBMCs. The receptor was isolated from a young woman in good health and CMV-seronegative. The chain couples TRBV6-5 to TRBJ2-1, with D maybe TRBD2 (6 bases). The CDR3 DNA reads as TGTGCCAGCAGTAAGACTAGAGGAAGGTATAATGAGCAGTTCTTC. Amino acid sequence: CASSKTRGRYNEQFF.